Listed below are T cell receptor beta chains from one sample, sequenced in a study of blood T cell repertoires in COVID-19. Profiling relied on immunoSEQ multiplex PCR, and the TCRdb table lists in-frame clones only, not all of them. Of 400,000 to 500,000 clones listed, roughly 90% were seen once; the top ten hold approximately 1.5%. Material: PBMCs or T cells enriched from blood (not recorded which). All receptors come from a woman younger than 35 who had been exposed to COVID-19. Both conserved end residues are part of each CDR3. A D gene is named only where the DNA matches it firmly. Size tells how often a clone was seen (once, few, many) or the class of an expanded clone, and some rows leave it out.

D gene	V gene	J gene	clone size	CDR3 protein	CDR3 DNA
.	TRBV18	TRBJ1-1	.	CASSPPGHLNTEAFF	TGTGCCAGCTCACCACCGGGACACCTTAACACTGAAGCTTTCTTT
.	TRBV28	TRBJ1-4	.	CASSFGGAQEKLFF	TGTGCCAGCAGTTTCGGAGGGGCGCAAGAAAAACTGTTTTTT
.	TRBV10-3	TRBJ1-1	few	CAISESGGSRNTEAFF	TGTGCCATCAGTGAGTCGGGAGGGTCTCGGAACACTGAAGCTTTCTTT
TRBD1	TRBV18	TRBJ2-7	.	CASSRDRLSYEQYF	TGTGCCAGCTCACGGGACAGACTCTCCTACGAGCAGTACTTC
.	TRBV5-5	TRBJ1-2	few	CASSLRPQADYGYTF	TGTGCCAGCAGCTTGAGACCCCAAGCGGACTATGGCTACACCTTC
TRBD2	TRBV9	TRBJ2-7	once	CASSVSPTSGGYEQYF	TGTGCCAGCAGCGTAAGCCCGACTAGCGGGGGTTACGAGCAGTACTTC
.	TRBV7-2	TRBJ1-5	once	CASSESQHQPQHF	TGTGCCAGCAGCGAGAGTCAACATCAGCCCCAGCATTTT
TRBD1	TRBV6-5	TRBJ1-1	.	CASSRTGENTEAFF	TGTGCCAGCAGCAGGACAGGGGAGAACACTGAAGCTTTCTTT
.	TRBV11-2	TRBJ1-1	.	CASSMPGRLGTEAFF	TGTGCCAGCAGCATGCCGGGGAGATTGGGCACTGAAGCTTTCTTT
.	TRBV6-6	TRBJ1-5	.	CASSYERYSNQPQHF	TGTGCCAGCAGTTACGAGAGGTATAGCAATCAGCCCCAGCATTTT
.	TRBV27	TRBJ2-2	.	CASSPGTHGGELFF	TGTGCCAGCAGTCCCGGGACTCACGGCGGGGAGCTGTTTTTT
.	TRBV29-1	TRBJ1-1	.	CSTKQTMNTEAFF	TGCAGCACTAAACAGACTATGAACACTGAAGCTTTCTTT
.	TRBV29-1	TRBJ2-7	.	CSVEAGDSYEQYF	TGCAGCGTTGAGGCAGGGGACTCCTACGAGCAGTACTTC
TRBD1	TRBV29-1	TRBJ2-3	.	CSVGWSGGTDTQYF	TGCAGCGTTGGTTGGTCAGGGGGAACAGATACGCAGTATTTT
.	TRBV11-3	TRBJ2-7	once	CASSQTGGGEQYF	TGTGCCAGCAGCCAAACGGGGGGCGGAGAGCAGTACTTC
.	TRBV4-2	TRBJ2-7	.	CASSQDLTAGASYEQYF	TGTGCCAGCAGCCAAGATCTGACGGCGGGGGCCTCCTACGAGCAGTACTTC
TRBD1	TRBV6-5	TRBJ1-4	.	CASRRQGANEKLFF	TGTGCCAGCAGACGCCAGGGGGCAAATGAAAAACTGTTTTTT
.	TRBV27	TRBJ1-6	.	CASSPPGDSPLHF	TGTGCCAGCAGTCCCCCGGGGGATTCACCCCTCCACTTT
.	TRBV16	TRBJ1-1	.	CASSRQSVTEAFF	TGTGCCAGCAGCCGTCAGTCAGTTACTGAAGCTTTCTTT
.	TRBV9	TRBJ2-3	.	CASSVSSGYSTDTQYF	TGTGCCAGCAGCGTATCCAGCGGGTATAGCACAGATACGCAGTATTTT
TRBD2	TRBV3-1/TRBV3-2	TRBJ2-7	.	CASSPHGGNSYEQYF	TGTGCCAGCAGCCCCCACGGGGGGAACTCCTACGAGCAGTACTTC
TRBD2	TRBV28	TRBJ2-3	.	CASSPTGTSGRDTQYF	TGTGCCAGCAGCCCCACCGGGACTAGCGGGAGGGATACGCAGTATTTT
.	TRBV6-5	TRBJ1-1	once	CASRAPAGATEAFF	TGTGCCAGCAGGGCCCCTGCAGGGGCCACTGAAGCTTTCTTT